These 9 T cell receptor beta chains were sequenced from one sample in a study of cytomegalovirus exposure and HLA in healthy donors. PCR amplification relied on 60 Vbeta primers (plus 13 Jbeta primers). Using immunoSEQ multiplex PCR, the repertoire was profiled, and TCRdb retains in-frame clones only, with some absent. The data contain under 300,000 clones, around 80% of them seen just once; the ten biggest clones take up under 8%. Sequencing was done on a sample of PBMCs. Receptors originate from a woman aged 60-75 years in good health and CMV-seropositive.

The J gene is TRBJ2-7, the V gene TRBV6-5; D is unresolved. The V end was cut by 2 bases, the J end by 1 base, with 9 bases between. Germline values: CDR1 MNHEY, CDR2 SVGAGI. CDR3 length equals 14 residues. This CDR3 reads CASSYTKPSYEQYF. The CDR3 DNA reads as TGTGCCAGCAGTTACACGAAGCCTTCCTACGAGCAGTACTTC.

This clone showed up just once. This rearrangement joins TRBV4-2 to TRBJ1-2, with TRBD1 matching over 9 bases. V gave up 4 bases and J gave up 6 bases; unmatched junction bases: 9. This CDR3 is built from 15 residues. Germline CDR1 is LGHNA and CDR2 is YNFKEQ. CDR3 in DNA: TGTGCCAGCAGCCCATCCGACAGGGGGGGCCATGGCTACACCTTC. Translated, it gives CASSPSDRGGHGYTF.

V is TRBV6-5 and J is TRBJ2-7; D perhaps matches TRBD2 (5 bases). CDR3 length: 13 residues. CDR1 MNHEY and CDR2 SVGAGI come from the germline V gene. V lost 2 bases, J lost 6 bases, and 11 bases lay in between. For the CDR3, the DNA is TGTGCCAGCAGTTACACCGGCGGGCTCGAGCAGTACTTC. This encodes CASSYTGGLEQYF.

The gene calls are TRBV15 and TRBJ2-7, with D perhaps matching TRBD1 (5 bases). Trimming left V 7 bases short and J 4 bases short, with 11 bases between. This CDR3 contains 12 residues. Per germline, CDR1 LNHNV and CDR2 YYDKDF (reference sequence). This chain's CDR3 is CATKGETYEQYF. The CDR3 DNA follows: TGTGCCACCAAAGGGGAAACTTACGAGCAGTACTTC.

The table lists this clone with a few counts. The J gene is TRBJ2-1, the V gene TRBV10-3; 10 bases match TRBD2. This CDR3 has 15 amino acids. Trimming cost V 6 bases and J 7 bases; bases outside gene matches: 9. Germline CDR1 reads ENHRY; CDR2 reads SYGVKD. In nucleotides, the CDR3 is TGTGCCATCAGCTTAACTAGCGGGAAGGGAAATGAGCAGTTCTTC. It specifies CAISLTSGKGNEQFF.

The chain carries TRBV5-1 and TRBJ1-1; D might be TRBD1 (5 bases). V was trimmed by 3 bases and J by 4 bases, leaving 13 bases between them. CDR3 length: 14 amino acids. Germline CDR1 and CDR2: SGHRS and YFSETQ. CDR3: CASSSTVGGTEAFF. The CDR3 DNA is TGCGCCAGCAGCTCAACGGTGGGGGGCACTGAAGCTTTCTTT. Supplemented by reference TRBV5-1 and TRBJ1-1, the full variable domain reads KAGVTQTPRYLIKTRGQQVTLSCSPISGHRSVSWYQQTPGQGLQFLFEYFSETQRNKGNFPGRFSGRQFSNSRSEMNVSTLELGDSALYLCASSSTVGGTEAFFGQGTRLTVV.

This chain links TRBV2 with TRBJ1-2; maybe TRBD1 (6 bases). Germline lookup yields CDR1 SNHLY and CDR2 FYNNEI. The CDR3 has 15 amino acids. Trimming removed 4 bases at V and 8 bases at J, with 20 bases between. The CDR3 DNA follows: TGTGCCAGCAGTGTTCGGACAGTATCTAATAGGGGCTACACCTTC. Protein product: CASSVRTVSNRGYTF.

This CDR3 is CAWSRGLAYPLNEQFF. In nucleotides, the CDR3 is TGTGCCTGGAGTAGAGGCCTAGCGTACCCTCTTAATGAGCAGTTCTTC. The V gene is TRBV30, the J gene TRBJ2-1; a possible D gene is TRBD2 (6 bases). CDR1 and CDR2 (germline): GTSNPN, SVGIG (reference sequence). V lost 2 bases, J lost 7 bases, and 21 bases lay in between. This CDR3 region has 16 residues.

The DNA for the CDR3 is TGTGCCAGTAGTATAGTGGGGGGGATGGTGAACACTGAAGCTTTCTTT. Amino acid sequence: CASSIVGGMVNTEAFF. J is TRBJ1-1 and V is TRBV19, with D perhaps TRBD1 (5 bases). From germline, CDR1 is LNHDA and CDR2 SQIVND (reference sequence). CDR3 length: 16 amino acids. Trimming pared 1 base from V and 0 bases from J, leaving 12 bases between.